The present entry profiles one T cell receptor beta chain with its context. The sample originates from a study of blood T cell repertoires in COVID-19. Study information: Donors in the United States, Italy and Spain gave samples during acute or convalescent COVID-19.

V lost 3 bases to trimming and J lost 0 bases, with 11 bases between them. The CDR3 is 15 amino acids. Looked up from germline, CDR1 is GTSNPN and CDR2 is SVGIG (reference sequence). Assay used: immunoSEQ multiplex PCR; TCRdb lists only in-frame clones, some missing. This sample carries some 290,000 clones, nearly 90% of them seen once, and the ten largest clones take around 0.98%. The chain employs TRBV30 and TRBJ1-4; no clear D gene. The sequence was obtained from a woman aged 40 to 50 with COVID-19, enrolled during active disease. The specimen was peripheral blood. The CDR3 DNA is TGTGCCTGGAGGCGGGGAAGTGCAACTAATGAAAAACTGTTTTTT. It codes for CAWRRGSATNEKLFF.